Listed here are 30 T cell receptor beta chains from one sample, sequenced in a study of beta chain features in type 1 diabetes. Study-wide findings and caveats: A moderate, significant TCRB CDR3 shortening appeared in type 1 diabetes across four CD4+ subsets.

These receptors are not linked to any known antigen. The investigators reverse transcribed all of the isolated RNA, so they sequenced expressed TCRB transcripts. Method: immunoSEQ multiplex PCR; TCRdb's copy keeps in-frame clones and lacks some. The sample includes hundreds of thousands of clones, roughly 11% seen only once; the top ten take over 0.015%. Input material: naive CD4+ T cells from blood. These receptor sequences come from a young man with type 1 diabetes.

A remark on this clone: Additional DNA sequences in this sample encode the identical CDR3. The J gene is TRBJ1-2, the V gene TRBV5-1, with D possibly matching TRBD1 (5 bases). The germline V gene encodes CDR1 SGHRS and CDR2 YFSETQ. V shed 1 base and J shed 2 bases, with 9 bases lying between them. The CDR3 spans 14 residues. This CDR3 reads CASSLSTENYGYTF. The CDR3 DNA is TGCGCCAGCAGCTTGTCGACAGAGAACTATGGCTACACCTTC.

This clone has only a few counts. CDR3 in DNA: TGTGCCAGTAGTAACAGGGGCGGCACCGGGGAGCTGTTTTTT. It yields the protein CASSNRGGTGELFF. V gene TRBV19 combines with J gene TRBJ2-2, with 7 nucleotides matching TRBD1. The CDR3 is made up of 14 amino acids. CDR1 and CDR2 (germline): LNHDA, SQIVND (reference sequence). V dropped 4 bases and J dropped 4; count of bases not matched to a gene: 3. Variable domain in full (rest from reference TRBV19 and TRBJ2-2): DGGITQSPKYLFRKEGQNVTLSCEQNLNHDAMYWYRQDPGQGLRLIYYSQIVNDFQKGDIAEGYSVSREKKESFPLTVTSAQKNPTAFYLCASSNRGGTGELFFGEGSRLTVL.

This clone has just a few counts. The chain is built from TRBV29-1 and TRBJ1-1; D possibly corresponds to TRBD1 (5 bases). The CDR3 sequence is 15 residues long. From germline, CDR1 is SQVTM and CDR2 ANQGSEA. Trimming removed 4 bases from V and 5 bases from J, with 20 bases in between. The CDR3 loop is CSVVSRGEGRTEAFF. CDR3 in DNA: TGCAGCGTTGTATCTCGGGGGGAGGGTCGGACTGAAGCTTTCTTT.

This clone was found a few times. The chain is built from TRBV7-2 and TRBJ1-5, with 7 bases identical to TRBD1. This CDR3 has 17 residues. CDR1 SGHTA and CDR2 FQGNSA come from the germline V gene. The V and J ends lost 3 bases and 3 bases, in that order; junction bases with no gene match: 11. The CDR3 region is CASSLRGGAGNNQPQHF. As DNA, the CDR3 is TGTGCCAGCAGCTTGCGAGGGGGCGCGGGGAACAATCAGCCCCAGCATTTT. The entire variable domain, with the rest obtained from reference TRBV7-2 and TRBJ1-5, is as follows: GAGVSQSPSNKVTEKGKDVELRCDPISGHTALYWYRQSLGQGLEFLIYFQGNSAPDKSGLPSDRFSAERTGGSVSTLTIQRTQQEDSAVYLCASSLRGGAGNNQPQHFGDGTRLSIL.

This clone showed up just a few times. The chain carries TRBV7-2 and TRBJ2-1, with D possibly TRBD1 on 5 matching bases. V lost 5 bases and J 9 bases, leaving 17 bases between the germline ends. Germline CDR1 is SGHTA and CDR2 is FQGNSA. The CDR3 has 14 residues. CDR3 sequence reads: CASSLLTRGSEQFF. The CDR3, as DNA: TGTGCCAGCAGCCTACTAACAAGGGGAAGTGAGCAGTTCTTC.

This chain links TRBV18 with TRBJ2-2, with D possibly being TRBD1 (6 bases). Trimming took off 3 bases at V and 6 bases at J, with 8 bases between the two ends. The CDR3 consists of 13 residues. The V gene's germline CDR1 is KGHSH and CDR2 LQKENI. This CDR3 reads CASSPRQAGELFF. CDR3 DNA: TGTGCCAGCTCACCGCGACAGGCCGGGGAGCTGTTTTTT.

This clone has more than one count but fewer than ten. This rearrangement joins TRBV6-5 to TRBJ1-1, with D hard to call. The ends were cut back, 6 bases at V and 0 bases at J, with 8 bases in the middle. Germline loops: CDR1 MNHEY, CDR2 SVGAGI. CDR3 length: 13 residues. The DNA of the CDR3 is TGTGCCAGCAGCGCACAGCTGAACACTGAAGCTTTCTTT. Its protein product is CASSAQLNTEAFF.

This clone appeared a few times. The rearrangement links TRBV14 to TRBJ1-2; D unclear. This CDR3 is built from 13 residues. CDR1 is SGHDN, CDR2 FVKESK, per germline. Trimming took 4 bases from V and 3 from J, leaving 9 bases between them. CDR3 sequence: CASSRRSHYGYTF. The CDR3 nucleotides are TGTGCCAGCAGCCGTCGTTCCCACTATGGCTACACCTTC.

With regard to this clone: The junction shows a germline mismatch at one end, possibly a read error. CDR3 DNA sequence: TGTGCTAGCAGCTTAGCAGGGGCAGATACGCAGTATTTT. It specifies CASSLAGADTQYF. The chain links TRBV7-7 to TRBJ2-3; the D gene is possibly TRBD1 (6 bases). Germline CDR1 is SSHAT and CDR2 is FNYEAQ (reference sequence). The CDR3 spans 13 residues.

The chain combines TRBV6-9 with TRBJ1-6; D call uncertain. The CDR3 totals 17 residues. Germline CDR1 reads MNHGY; CDR2 reads SVAAGI. Trimming pared 4 bases from V and 7 bases from J, leaving 20 bases between. As DNA, the CDR3 is TGTGCCAGCAGTTGCCCCCGGTCGGGAGACAAGAATTCACCCCTCCACTTT. Residues: CASSCPRSGDKNSPLHF.

The chain uses TRBV18 and TRBJ2-5; 8 bases match TRBD2. V was pared by 0 bases and J by 4 bases, with 1 base of the junction left unmatched. The CDR3 extends over 14 amino acids. CDR1 is KGHSH and CDR2 is LQKENI in the germline V gene. In DNA, the CDR3 is TGTGCCAGCTCACCACCGGGACTAGGAGAGACCCAGTACTTC. It yields the protein CASSPPGLGETQYF.

This clone was seen a handful of times. The V and J genes are TRBV18 and TRBJ1-1; 9 nucleotides align to TRBD1. From germline, CDR1 is KGHSH and CDR2 LQKENI. J gave up 1 base and V 5 bases, and 8 bases lay outside the gene matches. This CDR3 has 16 amino acids. The CDR3 reads CASSFREQGANTEAFF. As DNA, the CDR3 is TGTGCCAGCTCATTCAGAGAACAGGGGGCGAACACTGAAGCTTTCTTT.

The V and J genes are TRBV11-2 and TRBJ1-1; TRBD1 might be the D (6 bases). V shed 5 bases and J shed 10 bases, with 20 bases lying between them. Per the germline V gene, CDR1 is SGHAT and CDR2 is FQNNGV. The CDR3 consists of 14 residues. CDR3: CASSRAGGGRRAFF. CDR3 coding DNA: TGTGCCAGCAGCCGAGCTGGGGGGGGCCGGCGAGCTTTCTTT.

The V gene is TRBV5-1, the J gene TRBJ2-4; D uncertain. The CDR3 loop spans 13 amino acids. Looked up from germline, CDR1 is SGHRS and CDR2 is YFSETQ. V was clipped by 4 bases and J by 8 bases, with 13 bases between them. CDR3: CASSLILRHIQYF. As DNA, the CDR3 is TGCGCCAGCAGCCTGATCCTGCGGCACATTCAGTACTTC.

The gene calls are TRBV5-1 and TRBJ2-2, with unresolved D. The V gene's germline CDR1 is SGHRS and CDR2 YFSETQ. CDR3 length equals 17 residues. V was shortened by 4 bases and J by 1 base, with 17 bases between the two germline ends. Here the CDR3 DNA reads TGCGCCAGCAGCCCCTCCGCCTTTGTTAGGAACACCGGGGAGCTGTTTTTT. Translating it yields CASSPSAFVRNTGELFF. Supplemented by reference TRBV5-1 and TRBJ2-2, the full variable domain reads KAGVTQTPRYLIKTRGQQVTLSCSPISGHRSVSWYQQTPGQGLQFLFEYFSETQRNKGNFPGRFSGRQFSNSRSEMNVSTLELGDSALYLCASSPSAFVRNTGELFFGEGSRLTVL.

The gene calls are TRBV9 and TRBJ2-5; D may be TRBD1 (6 bases). This CDR3 has 14 amino acids. Germline V gives CDR1 SGDLS, CDR2 YYNGEE. V shed 3 bases and J shed 5 bases, with 14 bases lying between them. CDR3 amino acids: CASSARGTQETQYF. The CDR3 DNA is TGTGCCAGCAGCGCGAGGGGGACACAGGAGACCCAGTACTTC. Based on the CDR3 plus reference TRBV9 and TRBJ2-5, the full variable domain is DSGVTQTPKHLITATGQRVTLRCSPRSGDLSVYWYQQSLDQGLQFLIQYYNGEERAKGNILERFSAQQFPDLHSELNLSSLELGDSALYFCASSARGTQETQYFGPGTRLLVL.

The V and J genes are TRBV6-5 and TRBJ2-3; a weak D match, TRBD2 (6 bases). The CDR3 loop spans 13 amino acids. Germline V gives CDR1 MNHEY, CDR2 SVGAGI. Trimming cost V 5 bases and J 6 bases, with 12 bases left between them. CDR3 bases: TGTGCCAGCAGTGAGGGAGGAGGGGATACGCAGTATTTT. Translated, it gives CASSEGGGDTQYF.

The chain couples TRBV25-1 to TRBJ1-6; the match to TRBD1 covers 9 bases. The V gene's germline CDR1 is MGHDK and CDR2 SYGVNS. The ends lost 1 base at V and 9 bases at J; junction bases unmatched: 4. The CDR3 sequence is 15 residues long. CDR3 sequence reads: CASSEWGTGTSPLHF. CDR3 bases: TGTGCCAGCAGTGAATGGGGGACAGGGACTTCACCCCTCCACTTT. The variable domain in full, completed from reference TRBV25-1 and TRBJ1-6, reads EADIYQTPRYLVIGTGKKITLECSQTMGHDKMYWYQQDPGMELHLIHYSYGVNSTEKGDLSSESTVSRIRTEHFPLTLESARPSHTSQYLCASSEWGTGTSPLHFGNGTRLTVT.

This clone appeared a few times. This sample also contains other DNA sequences that code for the same CDR3. The chain combines TRBV9 with TRBJ2-2; 8 positions agree with TRBD1. J lost 1 base, V lost 2 bases, and 1 base had no gene match. The CDR3 totals 15 residues. The germline V gene has CDR1 SGDLS and CDR2 YYNGEE. The CDR3 here is CASSVGTGNTGELFF. The CDR3 bases are TGTGCCAGCAGCGTTGGGACAGGGAACACCGGGGAGCTGTTTTTT.

This clone appeared a few times. The chain carries TRBV5-1 and TRBJ1-1, with a possible D match to TRBD1 (6 bases). This CDR3 contains 15 residues. The ends were cut back, 2 bases at V and 1 base at J, with 12 bases in the middle. CDR1 SGHRS and CDR2 YFSETQ come from the germline V gene. CDR3 in amino acids: CASSFLEQGNTEAFF. The DNA of the CDR3 is TGCGCCAGCAGCTTCCTGGAACAGGGGAACACTGAAGCTTTCTTT.

This clone was seen only a few times. The chain links TRBV7-9 to TRBJ1-4; TRBD1 agrees at 7 bases. The CDR3 has 15 residues. Germline V gene lookup returns CDR1 SEHNR and CDR2 FQNEAQ (reference sequence). Trimming took 3 bases from V and 3 from J; bases not matched to a gene: 4. The chain's CDR3 is CASSLRQGPNEKLFF. The CDR3 DNA follows: TGTGCCAGCAGCTTGAGACAGGGACCTAATGAAAAACTGTTTTTT.

The rearrangement joins TRBV19 to TRBJ2-7, with D maybe TRBD2 (5 bases). V was cut by 4 bases and J by 11 bases, with 15 bases left in between. Germline CDR1 is LNHDA and CDR2 is SQIVND (reference sequence). The CDR3 length is 12 residues. The CDR3, as DNA: TGTGCCAGTAGTACAGCGAAAGGGCGGGAGTACTTC. Encoded protein: CASSTAKGREYF.

This clone was counted only a few times. This chain connects TRBV7-9 to TRBJ1-3; D remains unclear. The germline V gene encodes CDR1 SEHNR and CDR2 FQNEAQ (reference sequence). The CDR3 runs to 15 residues. Trimming left V 7 bases short and J 0 bases short, with 13 bases between. Written as DNA, the CDR3 is TGTGCCAGCACCACGAGGGCGAGCTCTGGAAACACCATATATTTT. As protein: CASTTRASSGNTIYF.

This clone was observed a handful of times. CDR3 loop: CASSWATGAYNEQFF. The CDR3 nucleotides are TGTGCCAGCAGCTGGGCGACGGGGGCCTACAATGAGCAGTTCTTC. The J gene is TRBJ2-1, the V gene TRBV9; D is perhaps TRBD2 (6 bases). Per the germline V gene, CDR1 is SGDLS and CDR2 is YYNGEE. The CDR3 consists of 15 residues. Trimming stripped 4 bases from V and 2 bases from J, with 13 bases between.

V usage is TRBV27 and J usage is TRBJ2-3; TRBD2 matches at 7 bases. In germline, CDR1 is MNHEY, CDR2 SMNVEV (reference sequence). Trimming took 7 bases from V and 2 from J; bases not matched to a gene: 12. This CDR3 is 16 amino acids long. The CDR3 protein is CASTQAGRLHTDTQYF. DNA for the CDR3: TGTGCCAGCACTCAAGCGGGGCGGCTCCACACAGATACGCAGTATTTT.

This clone was seen a few times. The chain links TRBV4-3 to TRBJ2-1; the match to TRBD2 covers 7 bases. Looked up from germline, CDR1 is LGHNA and CDR2 is YSLEER. The V and J ends lost 4 bases and 4 bases, in that order; junction bases with no gene match: 4. The CDR3 has 14 amino acids. CDR3 residues: CASSLRLAYNEQFF. The CDR3 nucleotides read TGCGCCAGCAGCCTTCGACTAGCTTACAATGAGCAGTTCTTC.

V gene TRBV5-6 combines with J gene TRBJ2-7, with unresolved D. V was clipped by 1 base and J by 3 bases, with 8 bases between them. Germline V gene sequence: CDR1 SGHDT, CDR2 YYEEEE. The CDR3 loop spans 13 amino acids. In DNA form, the CDR3 reads TGTGCCAGCAGCTTGAGACGGGTCTACGAGCAGTACTTC. Translating gives CASSLRRVYEQYF.

This clone was counted a few times. The chain joins TRBV4-1 to TRBJ2-6, with D possibly TRBD2 on 5 matching bases. V was clipped by 0 bases and J by 0 bases, with 9 bases between them. CDR3 length: 17 residues. Per germline, CDR1 MGHRA and CDR2 YSYEKL. CDR3 loop: CASSQENGLSGANVLTF. CDR3 DNA sequence: TGCGCCAGCAGCCAAGAAAACGGACTCTCTGGGGCCAACGTCCTGACTTTC.

This clone has a handful of counts. The V and J genes are TRBV2 and TRBJ1-6, with 7 bases lining up with TRBD1. The germline V gene has CDR1 SNHLY and CDR2 FYNNEI. With 7 bases clipped from V and 10 bases from J, the junction kept 13 bases outside the gene matches. The CDR3 is made up of 15 amino acids. In DNA form, the CDR3 reads TGTGCCAGCACCCCAGGGGGATGGGTTCGATCACCCCTCCACTTT. This sequence encodes CASTPGGWVRSPLHF.

This clone occurred a few times. The rearrangement joins TRBV7-3 to TRBJ2-6, with 8 positions matching TRBD1. This CDR3 is built from 16 residues. Germline lookup yields CDR1 SGHTA and CDR2 FQGTGA. With V trimmed by 2 bases and J by 3 bases, 3 bases remained unmatched. CDR3 sequence reads: CASSLQGANGANVLTF. CDR3 DNA sequence: TGTGCCAGCAGCTTACAGGGGGCTAATGGGGCCAACGTCCTGACTTTC.